The present TCR beta chain was sequenced within a study of response to subunit inactivated influenza vaccine. Using its own MiXCR run on the RT-PCR reads, TCRdb lists one record per CDR3 protein. Among roughly 760,000 distinct CDR3 sequences listed, 21% were seen once. From germline, CDR1 is MDHEN and CDR2 SYDVKM. The CDR3 sequence is 15 residues long. Trimming took off 7 bases at V and 10 bases at J, with 25 bases between the two ends. Study-level points and caveats: With each seasonal influenza vaccination, the authors suggested, few new T cells are recruited.

This clonotype was counted at least ten times. Its antigen is still unknown. The receptor was isolated from a man in his fifties or sixties who received an inactivated influenza vaccine. This sample comprised PBMCs from blood, obtained roughly 5 days after vaccination. The gene calls are TRBV28 and TRBJ1-1; D is perhaps TRBD1 (5 bases). This CDR3 reads CASTPLSRAHPGAFF. The CDR3 DNA is TGTGCCAGCACCCCCCTTTCCAGGGCTCATCCGGGAGCTTTCTTT.